The TCR beta chain described here comes from a study of OX40 agonist ivuxolimab in advanced cancers. Looking at the study overall: A male proportion of 82.7% was recorded, with mean age around 60 years and range about 20 to 79.

Measured with immunoSEQ multiplex PCR; TCRdb has only the in-frame clones, and not every one. The sample has tens of thousands of clones, roughly nine tenths seen once. Blood draws occurred at baseline, cycle 4 day 1, and cycle 7 day 1. The V and J ends lost 6 bases and 3 bases respectively, with 12 bases between them. The CDR3 spans 14 residues. The V gene's germline CDR1 is WNHNN and CDR2 SYGVQD (reference sequence). The genes are TRBV10-1 and TRBJ2-4, with D perhaps given as TRBD1 or TRBD2 (5 bases each). Specimen: CD4+ or CD8+ T cells sorted from blood, collected in a trial of the OX40 agonist ivuxolimab. This sequence was found in an adult with an advanced solid tumor such as melanoma, head and neck, liver or kidney cancer. The CDR3 coding sequence is TGCGCCAGCAGCTCCGGGACGGTCAAAAACATTCAGTACTTC. Its protein is CASSSGTVKNIQYF.